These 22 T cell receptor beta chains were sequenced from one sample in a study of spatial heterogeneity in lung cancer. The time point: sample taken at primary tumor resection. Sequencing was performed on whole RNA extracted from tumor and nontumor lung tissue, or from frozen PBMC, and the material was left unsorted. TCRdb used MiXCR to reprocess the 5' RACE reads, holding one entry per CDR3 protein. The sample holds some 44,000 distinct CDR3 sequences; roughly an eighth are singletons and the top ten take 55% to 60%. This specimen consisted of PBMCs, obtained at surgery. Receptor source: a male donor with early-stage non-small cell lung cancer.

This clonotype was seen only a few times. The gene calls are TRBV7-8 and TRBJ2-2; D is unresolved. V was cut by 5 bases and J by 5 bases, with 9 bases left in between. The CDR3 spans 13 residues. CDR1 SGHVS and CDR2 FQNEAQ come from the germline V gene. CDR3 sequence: CASSPRWTGELFF. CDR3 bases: TGTGCCAGCAGCCCGAGGTGGACCGGGGAGCTGTTTTTT.

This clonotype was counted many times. CDR3 nucleotide sequence: TGTGCCAGCAGCCAAGAGCCCACTTCCGAGCAGTACTTC. Encoded protein: CASSQEPTSEQYF. The chain combines TRBV7-9 with TRBJ2-7, with D hard to call. V shed 5 bases and J shed 6 bases, with 14 bases lying between them. The germline gives CDR1 SEHNR, CDR2 FQNEAQ (reference sequence). The CDR3 spans 13 residues. Full variable domain (rest looked up from reference TRBV7-9 and TRBJ2-7): DTGVSQNPRHKITKRGQNVTFRCDPISEHNRLYWYRQTLGQGPEFLTYFQNEAQLEKSRLLSDRFSAERPKGSFSTLEIQRTEQGDSAMYLCASSQEPTSEQYFGPGTRLTVT.

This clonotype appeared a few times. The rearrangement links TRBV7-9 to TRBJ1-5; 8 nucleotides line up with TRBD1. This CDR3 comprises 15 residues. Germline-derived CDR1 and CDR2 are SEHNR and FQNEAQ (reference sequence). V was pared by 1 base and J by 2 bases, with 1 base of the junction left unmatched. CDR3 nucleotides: TGTGCCAGCAGCTTAGGGGGACAGGGCAATCAGCCCCAGCATTTT. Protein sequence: CASSLGGQGNQPQHF.

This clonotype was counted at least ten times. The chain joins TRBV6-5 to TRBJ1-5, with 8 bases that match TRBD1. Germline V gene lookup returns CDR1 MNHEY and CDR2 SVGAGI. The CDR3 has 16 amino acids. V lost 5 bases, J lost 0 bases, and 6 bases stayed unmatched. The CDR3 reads CASSRQGSRSNQPQHF. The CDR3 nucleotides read TGTGCCAGCAGTCGACAGGGGAGTCGTAGCAATCAGCCCCAGCATTTT.

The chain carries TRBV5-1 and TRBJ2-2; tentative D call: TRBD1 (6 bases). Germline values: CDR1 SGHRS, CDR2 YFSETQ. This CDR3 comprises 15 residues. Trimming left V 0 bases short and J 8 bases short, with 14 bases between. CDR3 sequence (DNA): TGCGCCAGCAGCTTGGATTATAACAGGGCTGGGGAGCTGTTTTTT. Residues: CASSLDYNRAGELFF.

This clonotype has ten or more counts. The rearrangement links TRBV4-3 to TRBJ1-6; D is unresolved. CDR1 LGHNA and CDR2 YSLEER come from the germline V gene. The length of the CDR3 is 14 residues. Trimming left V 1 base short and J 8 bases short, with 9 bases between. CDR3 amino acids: CASSQGGFDSPLHF. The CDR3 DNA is TGCGCCAGCAGCCAAGGAGGGTTTGATTCACCCCTCCACTTT.

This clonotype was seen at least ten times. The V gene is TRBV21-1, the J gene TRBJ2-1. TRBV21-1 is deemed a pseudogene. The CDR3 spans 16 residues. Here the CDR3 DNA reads TGTGCCAGCAGCACCGATTCGAATCGCGAGTACAATGAGCAGTTCTTC. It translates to CASSTDSNREYNEQFF.

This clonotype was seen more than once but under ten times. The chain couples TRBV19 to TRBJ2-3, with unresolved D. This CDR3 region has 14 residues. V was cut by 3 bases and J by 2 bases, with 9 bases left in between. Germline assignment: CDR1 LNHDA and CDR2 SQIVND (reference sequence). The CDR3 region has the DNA TGTGCCAGTAGTATTGGAGTCGCCACAGATACGCAGTATTTT. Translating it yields CASSIGVATDTQYF.

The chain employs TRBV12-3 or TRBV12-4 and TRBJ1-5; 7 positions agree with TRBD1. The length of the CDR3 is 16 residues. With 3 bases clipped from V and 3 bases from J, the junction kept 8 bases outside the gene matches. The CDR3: CASSFGSRGDNQPQHF. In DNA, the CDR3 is TGTGCCAGCAGTTTTGGGAGCAGGGGGGACAATCAGCCCCAGCATTTT.

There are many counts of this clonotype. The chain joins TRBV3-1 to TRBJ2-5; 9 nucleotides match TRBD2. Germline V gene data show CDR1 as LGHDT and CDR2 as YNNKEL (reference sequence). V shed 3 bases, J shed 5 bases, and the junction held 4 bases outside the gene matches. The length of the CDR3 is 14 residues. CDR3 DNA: TGTGCCAGCAGCCACGCGGGAGGGGAGGAGACCCAGTACTTC. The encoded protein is CASSHAGGEETQYF.

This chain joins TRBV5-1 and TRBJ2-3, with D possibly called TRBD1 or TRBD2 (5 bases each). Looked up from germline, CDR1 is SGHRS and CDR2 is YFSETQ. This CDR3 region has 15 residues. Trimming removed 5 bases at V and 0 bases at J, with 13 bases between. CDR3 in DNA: TGCGCCAGCAGAATTGGGGGTACTAGCACAGATACGCAGTATTTT. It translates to CASRIGGTSTDTQYF.

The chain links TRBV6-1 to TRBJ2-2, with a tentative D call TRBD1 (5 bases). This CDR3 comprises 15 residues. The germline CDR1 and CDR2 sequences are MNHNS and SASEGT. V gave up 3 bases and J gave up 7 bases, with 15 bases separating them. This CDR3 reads CASSDRAGYNGELFF. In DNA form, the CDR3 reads TGTGCCAGCAGTGATAGGGCAGGGTATAACGGGGAGCTGTTTTTT.

The CDR3 spells CASSLKGDGELFF. The DNA for the CDR3 is TGTGCCAGCAGTTTAAAGGGGGACGGGGAGCTGTTTTTT. The chain combines TRBV27 with TRBJ2-2, with D perhaps matching TRBD1 (6 bases). The CDR3 totals 13 residues. The V and J ends lost 2 bases and 7 bases respectively, with 8 bases between them. CDR1 and CDR2 from the germline V gene are MNHEY and SMNVEV (reference sequence).

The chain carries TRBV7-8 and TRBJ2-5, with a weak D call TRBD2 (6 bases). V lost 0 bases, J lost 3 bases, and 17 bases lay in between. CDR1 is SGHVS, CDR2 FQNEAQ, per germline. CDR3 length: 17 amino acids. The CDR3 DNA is TGTGCCAGCAGCTTAGCGGAGGATCGGACGGGGGAAGAGACCCAGTACTTC. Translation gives CASSLAEDRTGEETQYF.

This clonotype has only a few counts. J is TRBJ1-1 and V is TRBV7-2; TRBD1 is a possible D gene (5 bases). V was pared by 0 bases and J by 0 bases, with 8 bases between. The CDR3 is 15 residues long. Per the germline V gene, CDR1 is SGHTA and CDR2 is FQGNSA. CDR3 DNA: TGTGCCAGCAGCTTAGCGGGGGGTTTGAACACTGAAGCTTTCTTT. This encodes CASSLAGGLNTEAFF. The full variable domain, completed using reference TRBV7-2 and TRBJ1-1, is GAGVSQSPSNKVTEKGKDVELRCDPISGHTALYWYRQSLGQGLEFLIYFQGNSAPDKSGLPSDRFSAERTGGSVSTLTIQRTQQEDSAVYLCASSLAGGLNTEAFFGQGTRLTVV.

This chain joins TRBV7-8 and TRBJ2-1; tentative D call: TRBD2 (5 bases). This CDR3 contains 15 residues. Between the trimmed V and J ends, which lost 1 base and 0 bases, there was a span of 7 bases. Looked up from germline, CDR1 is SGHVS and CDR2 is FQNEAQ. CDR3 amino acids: CASSLERSSYNEQFF. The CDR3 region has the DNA TGTGCCAGCAGCTTAGAGCGGTCCTCCTACAATGAGCAGTTCTTC.

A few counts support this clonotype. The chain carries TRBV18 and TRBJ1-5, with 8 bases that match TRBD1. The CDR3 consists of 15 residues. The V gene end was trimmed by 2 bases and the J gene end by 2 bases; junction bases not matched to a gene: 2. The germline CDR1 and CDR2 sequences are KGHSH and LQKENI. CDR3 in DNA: TGTGCCAGCTCACCAGAGGGACAGGGCAATCAGCCCCAGCATTTT. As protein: CASSPEGQGNQPQHF.

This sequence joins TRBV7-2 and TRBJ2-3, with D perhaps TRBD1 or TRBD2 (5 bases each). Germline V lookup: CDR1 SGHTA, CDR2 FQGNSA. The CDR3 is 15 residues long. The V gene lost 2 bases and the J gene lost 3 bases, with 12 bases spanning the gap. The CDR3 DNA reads TGTGCCAGCAGCTTAAGGGACGCCCAGACAGATACGCAGTATTTT. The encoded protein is CASSLRDAQTDTQYF.

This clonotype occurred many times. The chain's CDR3 is CASSLGDTRSYEQYF. The CDR3 nucleotides are TGCGCCAGCAGCTTAGGGGACACAAGGTCCTACGAGCAGTACTTC. The V and J genes are TRBV5-1 and TRBJ2-7; possible D gene TRBD1, 6 bases. Trimming removed 2 bases from V and 1 base from J, with 13 bases in between. Germline V gene data show CDR1 as SGHRS and CDR2 as YFSETQ. The CDR3 is made up of 15 amino acids. Full variable domain (rest looked up from reference TRBV5-1 and TRBJ2-7): KAGVTQTPRYLIKTRGQQVTLSCSPISGHRSVSWYQQTPGQGLQFLFEYFSETQRNKGNFPGRFSGRQFSNSRSEMNVSTLELGDSALYLCASSLGDTRSYEQYFGPGTRLTVT.

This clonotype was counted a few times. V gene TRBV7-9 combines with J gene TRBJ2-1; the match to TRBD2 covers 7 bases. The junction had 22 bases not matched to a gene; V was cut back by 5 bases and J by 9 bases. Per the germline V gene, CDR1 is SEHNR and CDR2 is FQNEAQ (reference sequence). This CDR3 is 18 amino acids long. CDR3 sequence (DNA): TGTGCCAGCAGCCTCCCCCTGAGGGGCGGGAGAGCGAAAACTGAGCAGTTCTTC. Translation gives CASSLPLRGGRAKTEQFF.

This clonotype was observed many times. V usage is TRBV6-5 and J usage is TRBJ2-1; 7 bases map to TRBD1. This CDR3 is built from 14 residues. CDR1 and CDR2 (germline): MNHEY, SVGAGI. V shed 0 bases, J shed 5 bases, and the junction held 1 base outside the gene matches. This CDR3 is CASSYSGTDNEQFF. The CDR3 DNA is TGTGCCAGCAGTTACTCAGGGACAGACAATGAGCAGTTCTTC.

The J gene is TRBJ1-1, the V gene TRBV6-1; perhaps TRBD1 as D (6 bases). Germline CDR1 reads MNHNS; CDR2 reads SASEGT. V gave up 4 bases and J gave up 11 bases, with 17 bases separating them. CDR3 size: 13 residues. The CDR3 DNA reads TGTGCCAGCAGTGTACAGGGCCCCTGGGGCGCTTTCTTT. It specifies CASSVQGPWGAFF.